The T cell receptor (beta chain) under discussion was sequenced for a study of T cell responses to AZD1222 COVID-19 vaccine. Concerning this clone: Its antigen is unidentified.

Method: immunoSEQ multiplex PCR; TCRdb's copy keeps in-frame clones and lacks some. The sample lists fewer than 180,000 clones; 94% were seen once. General observations from the study: The sample set comprised mostly white British donors with more females, and clonal diversity was possibly underestimated. Baseline seropositivity occurred in only a handful of AZD1222 recipients.

The CDR3 contains 16 residues. V shed 11 bases, J shed 0 bases, and the junction held 9 bases outside the gene matches. Germline-derived CDR1 and CDR2 are SEHNR and FQNEAQ (reference sequence). This chain joins TRBV7-9 and TRBJ2-6, with TRBD2 identical over 8 bases. This specimen was peripheral blood, taken on day 0 of AZD1222 vaccination. The TCR originated in an adult in good health. CDR3 nucleotide sequence: TGTGCCGCTAGCGGGCAGTTCGTCTCTGGGGCCAACGTCCTGACTTTC. Its translation is CAASGQFVSGANVLTF.